This T cell receptor (beta chain) was sequenced for a study of blood T cells in healthy people across ages. This clonotype was counted a few times. V gave up 1 base and J gave up 1 base, with 7 bases separating them. Germline values: CDR1 SQVTM, CDR2 ANQGSEA. This CDR3 has 13 amino acids. A second roughly 6 to 12 cycle PCR used barcoded and J-beta primers. MiXCR, run by TCRdb on the 5' RACE reads, gives a single entry per CDR3 protein. This table has more than 600,000 distinct CDR3 sequences, roughly 25% appearing once. This same sample was also part of a study on T cells of mothers and their children. That investigation notes: For each mother, over 9.5 million TCR beta CDR3 reads were obtained, and for each child, about 3 million.

The chain links TRBV29-1 to TRBJ2-5, with D possibly TRBD1 on 5 matching bases. This TCR came from a boy between 5 and 17 years old in good health. What was sequenced was blood. The CDR3: CSVEGQTQETQYF. The CDR3 coding sequence is TGCAGCGTTGAAGGACAGACCCAAGAGACCCAGTACTTC.